This T cell receptor beta chain was found in a study of human versus mouse CDR3 diversity and MHC coevolution. Notes on the study in general: Human T cells were selected on over 5 MHC II alleles. Compared with mice, human CDR3s carried more deletions and insertions on average.

Naive CD4 T cells were sorted as CD45RO-negative, CD62L-positive. V lost 2 bases to trimming and J lost 5 bases, with 18 bases between them. The CDR3 totals 16 residues. Germline loops: CDR1 SSHAT, CDR2 FNYEAQ (reference sequence). Remarks on this clone: What it binds is unknown.

This table comes from immunoSEQ multiplex PCR, and its TCRdb copy is limited to in-frame clones, with some not included. The sample has 50,000 to 70,000 clones, around 94% seen once. This sequence was found in a person aged 55 to 69 in good health. The V gene is TRBV7-7, the J gene TRBJ2-5; D perhaps matches TRBD2 (7 bases). Sequenced sample: naive CD4+ T cells from blood. Subset here: CD45RO-negative CD62L-positive naive CD4 T cells. CDR3 nucleotide sequence: TGTGCCAGCAGCTTAAGACCAAGGGGGGGAGGGGAGACCCAGTACTTC. It is translated as CASSLRPRGGGETQYF.